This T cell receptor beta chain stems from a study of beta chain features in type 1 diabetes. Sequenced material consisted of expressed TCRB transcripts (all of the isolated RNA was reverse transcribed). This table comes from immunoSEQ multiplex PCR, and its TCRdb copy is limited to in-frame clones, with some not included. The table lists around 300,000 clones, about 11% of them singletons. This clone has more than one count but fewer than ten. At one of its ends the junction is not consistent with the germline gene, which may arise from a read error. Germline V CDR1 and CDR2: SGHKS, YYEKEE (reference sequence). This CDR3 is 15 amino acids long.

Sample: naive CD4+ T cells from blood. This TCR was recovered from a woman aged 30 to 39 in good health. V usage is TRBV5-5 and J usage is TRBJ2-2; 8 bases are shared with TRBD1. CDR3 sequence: CASSLDRVNTGELFF. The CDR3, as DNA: TGTGCCAGCAGTTTGGACAGGGTGAACACCGGGGAGCTGTTTTTT.